This T cell receptor (beta chain) was identified during a study of blood T cell repertoires in COVID-19. The wider study: Some COVID-19 samples were acute and others convalescent; all came from the United States, Italy and Spain.

Authors' analysis steps: Reference gene primers were amplified, and this amplification served to estimate nucleated cell counts. The assay was immunoSEQ multiplex PCR, and TCRdb's table has in-frame clones only and misses some. V and J calls and clone size follow that table, whereas D and trimming were derived from the DNA. The sample holds about 200,000 clones, around 90% seen once. The CDR3 runs to 15 residues. The junction had 8 bases not matched to a gene; V was cut back by 4 bases and J by 7 bases. CDR1 is SGHRS, CDR2 YFSETQ, per germline. V gene TRBV5-1 combines with J gene TRBJ1-4; 9 nucleotides align to TRBD1. The receptor was derived from a man in his 60s who had recovered from COVID-19. The specimen was peripheral blood. The CDR3 nucleotides are TGCGCCAGCAGCGACGGTACAGGGGGCCTTGAAAAACTGTTTTTT. Translating gives CASSDGTGGLEKLFF.